These T cell receptor beta chains were read from a single sample in a study of cytomegalovirus exposure and HLA in healthy donors. Method: immunoSEQ multiplex PCR; TCRdb's copy keeps in-frame clones and lacks some. The sample consists of 95,000 to 100,000 clones, 65% to 80% of them appearing once. Sequencing was performed on PBMCs. The receptors shown here come from a woman aged 40 to 50 in good health and CMV-seronegative. Each CDR3 is given with its conserved first and last residue. D genes are given only for firm matches. The size of a clone is reported for some rows only, either as once, few or many, or as a class for expanded clones.

d_call	v_call	j_call	clone_size	cdr3_nt	cdr3_aa
TRBD1	TRBV18	TRBJ1-5	.	TGTGCCAGCTCACCACAGCCGGGACAGGGTCAGCCCCAGCATTTT	CASSPQPGQGQPQHF
TRBD1	TRBV27	TRBJ2-7	.	TGTGCCAGCAGTCCGGGACAGGGGGGAGCCGAGCAGTACTTC	CASSPGQGGAEQYF
.	TRBV7-6	TRBJ1-5	.	TGTGCCAGCAGCTTAGAGGAAGGCTCCGGGGGTCCCCAGCATTTT	CASSLEEGSGGPQHF
TRBD2	TRBV6-5	TRBJ2-3	.	TGTGCCAGCAGTTTAGCCTTGACTAGCGGGGCAGATACGCAGTATTTT	CASSLALTSGADTQYF
.	TRBV6-5	TRBJ2-7	.	TGTGCCAGCAGTTACTCGATACAGGCAGACTCCTACGAGCAGTACTTC	CASSYSIQADSYEQYF
.	TRBV6-1	TRBJ1-1	.	TGTGCCAGCAGTCAATGGAAGACAGAAGCTTTCTTT	CASSQWKTEAFF
.	TRBV28	TRBJ2-7	.	TGTGCCAGCCTGAAGGCGGCCGGCTACGAGCAGTACTTC	CASLKAAGYEQYF
.	TRBV19	TRBJ2-5	.	TGTGCCAGTAGTATAGCTGGGGGCTTAGAGACCCAGTACTTC	CASSIAGGLETQYF
TRBD2	TRBV9	TRBJ2-1	.	TGTGCCAGCAGCCTCCATAGCGGGGGCTCCTACAATGAGCAGTTCTTC	CASSLHSGGSYNEQFF
TRBD2	TRBV5-4	TRBJ2-3	.	TGTGCCAGCAGCTTGAAAATGGCGGGGGGGCGCACAGATACGCAGTATTTT	CASSLKMAGGRTDTQYF
TRBD1	TRBV7-2	TRBJ1-6	.	TGTGCCAGCAGCCAAAGGGGGCAGGGGGGAAATAATTCACCCCTCCACTTT	CASSQRGQGGNNSPLHF
.	TRBV10-1	TRBJ2-7	.	TGCGCCAGCCCTACAGGTTCTTCCTACGAGCAGTACTTC	CASPTGSSYEQYF
TRBD2	TRBV29-1	TRBJ2-1	.	TGCAGCGTTCCTGTGGGGGCGGGGGGATACTACAATGAGCAGTTCTTC	CSVPVGAGGYYNEQFF
.	TRBV12-5	TRBJ2-3	.	TGTGCTAGTGGTTTGATCCAGGGCGGAACAGATACGCAGTATTTT	CASGLIQGGTDTQYF
.	TRBV4-1	TRBJ1-1	.	TGCGCCAGCAGCCAAGATAAGGGGTGGAACACTGAAGCTTTCTTT	CASSQDKGWNTEAFF
.	TRBV4-2	TRBJ2-7	.	TGTGCCAGCAGCCAATCGGGAGGGGACAGCTCCTACGAGCAGTACTTC	CASSQSGGDSSYEQYF
.	TRBV6-5	TRBJ1-2	.	TGTGCCAGCAGTTACTCGGACAGATACTATGGCTACACCTTC	CASSYSDRYYGYTF
.	TRBV27	TRBJ1-6	.	TGTGCCAGCAGTTTCACGGTCGGCAGGGGAAGGGGTTCACCCCTCCACTTT	CASSFTVGRGRGSPLHF
TRBD2	TRBV4-2	TRBJ2-3	once	TGTGCCAGCAGCCAAGAGAGATCGCGGGGGGCCACAGATACGCAGTATTTT	CASSQERSRGATDTQYF
TRBD2	TRBV5-8	TRBJ2-3	.	TGTGCCAGCAGCTTAGGCGGGGGAGGCACAGATACGCAGTATTTT	CASSLGGGGTDTQYF
.	TRBV10-3	TRBJ1-5	few	TGTGCCATCAGTACCATGCGAGGAGGGGAGGGTTATAGCAATCAGCCCCAGCATTTT	CAISTMRGGEGYSNQPQHF
TRBD2	TRBV29-1	TRBJ2-5	.	TGCAGCGTTGAATTAGGGCGGGAGGGCGGGTACTTC	CSVELGREGGYF
TRBD2	TRBV4-2	TRBJ2-1	.	TGTGCCAGCAGCCAAGACGTTGGTGCGGGGGGGCTCAATGAGCAGTTCTTC	CASSQDVGAGGLNEQFF
.	TRBV20-1	TRBJ2-1	.	TGCGAAGGGGTGGGATACAATGAGCAGTTCTTC	CEGVGYNEQFF
.	TRBV4-3	TRBJ1-1	few	TGCGCCAGCAGCCAGGCAGGGAGGACGGGAGGCACTGAAGCTTTCTTT	CASSQAGRTGGTEAFF
.	TRBV27	TRBJ1-1	.	TGTGCCAGCAGTTTATCGGGCCCTTTTAGTGGCACTGAAGCTTTCTTT	CASSLSGPFSGTEAFF
TRBD2	TRBV30	TRBJ2-5	once	TGTGCCTGGAGTCAGGACGGGAGGGCCCCAGAAGAGACCCAGTACTTC	CAWSQDGRAPEETQYF
.	TRBV19	TRBJ1-3	.	TGTGCCAGTAGTATAGATCGGGGTTGGAGTGGAAACACCATATATTTT	CASSIDRGWSGNTIYF
TRBD2	TRBV6-4	TRBJ2-5	.	TGTGCCAGCAGTGAGTCAGCGGGGGAGCAAGAGACCCAGTACTTC	CASSESAGEQETQYF
.	TRBV6-5	TRBJ2-7	.	TGTGCCAGCCGGACGGGGTGGGACGAGCAGTACTTC	CASRTGWDEQYF
TRBD2	TRBV27	TRBJ2-5	once	TGTGCCAGCAGTTTCCTAGCGGGGGGAAACCAAGAGACCCAGTACTTC	CASSFLAGGNQETQYF
.	TRBV7-2	TRBJ1-1	.	TGTGCCAGCAGCCTTACAGGGCACACTGAAGCTTTCTTT	CASSLTGHTEAFF
.	TRBV6-6	TRBJ1-5	.	TGTGCCAGCACCCCCGTGGGGGGTGTCAATCAGCCCCAGCATTTT	CASTPVGGVNQPQHF
TRBD2	TRBV19	TRBJ2-5	.	TGTGCCAGTAGTTTCCTAGCGGGAAAAGAGACCCAGTACTTC	CASSFLAGKETQYF
.	TRBV11-1	TRBJ1-2	few	TGTGCCAGCAGCTCGCAGGCCACCCTCTATGGCTACACCTTC	CASSSQATLYGYTF
.	TRBV5-1	TRBJ2-5	.	TGCGCCAGCAGCTTGGCGGGTGGAACGAGAGAGACCCAGTACTTC	CASSLAGGTRETQYF
.	TRBV18	TRBJ2-2	.	TGTGCCAGCTCACCAAGGGGACACCTAAACACCGGGGAGCTGTTTTTT	CASSPRGHLNTGELFF
TRBD1	TRBV6-5	TRBJ2-5	.	TGTGCCACCCGGGACAGCTTTGGCGAGACCCAGTACTTC	CATRDSFGETQYF
.	TRBV6-1	TRBJ1-4	few	.	CAGPRQGPSMKNCFF
TRBD1	TRBV19	TRBJ1-5	.	TGTGCCAGTAGTAATACCGGGACAGGGGGTCAGCCCCAGCATTTT	CASSNTGTGGQPQHF
.	TRBV6-6	TRBJ1-3	.	TGTGCCAGCAGTTACGGTATCGGGACAGGAAACACCATATATTTT	CASSYGIGTGNTIYF
.	TRBV6-4	TRBJ2-5	once	TGTGCCAGCAGTAACAATGCGGGAGAGACCCAGTACTTC	CASSNNAGETQYF
TRBD1	TRBV7-9	TRBJ1-3	few	TGTGCCAGCAGCGCCTCACAGGGGGCGCGGGGAAACACCATATATTTT	CASSASQGARGNTIYF
TRBD1	TRBV28	TRBJ2-2	.	TGTGCCAGCAGGTCCGGGACAGGGGTTGGTACCGGGGAGCTGTTTTTT	CASRSGTGVGTGELFF
.	TRBV2	TRBJ2-7	.	TGTGCCAGCAGACTTGACAGGAGCTCCTACGAGCAGTACTTC	CASRLDRSSYEQYF
.	TRBV28	TRBJ2-3	.	TGTGCCAGCAGTTTTAGCGTTGAAGATACGCAGTATTTT	CASSFSVEDTQYF
.	TRBV5-4	TRBJ2-7	.	TGTGCCAGCAGCTTCGGACACGACCGGGAGCAGTACTTC	CASSFGHDREQYF
.	TRBV25-1	TRBJ2-1	.	TGTGCCAGCAGTCGCGGGACCTACAATGAGCAGTTCTTC	CASSRGTYNEQFF
.	TRBV28	TRBJ1-1	.	TGTGCCAGCAGTTTATCCCGGAACACTGAAGCTTTCTTT	CASSLSRNTEAFF